The entry that follows covers one T cell receptor (beta chain) sequence. 60 Vbeta and 13 Jbeta primers were used in PCR. Produced via immunoSEQ multiplex PCR; TCRdb's table is partial and in-frame only. In all, the sample yields 150,000 to 200,000 clones. The data were taken from a study of cytomegalovirus exposure and HLA in healthy donors. V gave up 4 bases and J gave up 4 bases; unmatched junction bases: 12. The germline CDR1 and CDR2 sequences are ENHRY and SYGVKD. The CDR3 has 17 residues. This clonotype originated in a young woman in good health and CMV-seropositive. This chain uses TRBV10-3 with TRBJ2-3; 9 bases are a match to TRBD2. Material for sequencing was PBMCs. The CDR3, as DNA: TGTGCCATCAGTGGTAGCGGGAGTATTGGTTTGGCAGATACGCAGTATTTT. It is translated as CAISGSGSIGLADTQYF.